Following are 5 T cell receptor beta chains from one sample sequenced in a study of blood T cell repertoires in COVID-19. TCRdb's copy holds only in-frame clones and misses some; the assay was immunoSEQ multiplex PCR. Seen here are about 53,000 clones, around 81% observed once, and the top ten hold about a fifth. Material for sequencing was peripheral blood. Receptor source: a woman over 75 with COVID-19, enrolled during active disease.

The chain is built from TRBV3-1 (or the pseudogene TRBV3-2) and TRBJ1-2; a weak D match, TRBD1 (5 bases). V lost 1 base and J 4 bases, leaving 13 bases between the germline ends. Germline assignment: CDR1 LGHDT and CDR2 YNNKEL (reference sequence). The CDR3 length is 15 residues. This CDR3 reads CASSQGMGGFYGYTF. DNA of the CDR3: TGTGCCAGCAGCCAAGGAATGGGGGGGTTCTATGGCTACACCTTC.

The chain links TRBV7-9 to TRBJ2-7; possibly TRBD1 for D (6 bases). Trimming took 5 bases from V and 4 from J, leaving 9 bases between them. Germline V gene lookup returns CDR1 SEHNR and CDR2 FQNEAQ (reference sequence). CDR3 size: 12 residues. The CDR3 here is CASSKQGYEQYF. The CDR3 DNA sequence: TGTGCCAGCAGCAAACAGGGTTACGAGCAGTACTTC.

This chain uses TRBV28 with TRBJ1-1; D is unclear. The germline V gene has CDR1 MDHEN and CDR2 SYDVKM. This CDR3 contains 11 residues. The DNA of the CDR3 is TGTAGTGTGGGCCGGCGCGGGGAAGCTTTCTTT. This gives the protein CSVGRRGEAFF.

The chain is built from TRBV7-3 and TRBJ2-3; 7 bases align to TRBD2. Germline V gene sequence: CDR1 SGHTA, CDR2 FQGTGA. This CDR3 has 16 residues. Trimming removed 0 bases from V and 0 bases from J; junction bases left unmatched: 3. The CDR3 protein is CASSLTGSGSTDTQYF. Here the CDR3 DNA reads TGTGCCAGCAGCTTAACCGGTAGCGGGAGCACAGATACGCAGTATTTT.

This sequence joins TRBV5-1 and TRBJ1-1; 9 bases map to TRBD1. The CDR3 has 14 residues. The junction had 5 bases not matched to a gene; V was cut back by 4 bases and J by 4 bases. In germline, CDR1 is SGHRS, CDR2 YFSETQ. The CDR3 region has the DNA TGCGCCAGCAGCGGGGGACAGGGTAGCACTGAAGCTTTCTTT. It yields the protein CASSGGQGSTEAFF.